These 8 T cell receptor beta chains originate from one sample sequenced in a study of T cells in Graves' hyperthyroidism and ophthalmopathy. TCR beta CDR3 region amplification was performed from RNA transcripts. The HTBI primer set drove a first-round RT-PCR of the TCR CDR3. TCRdb passed the multiplex PCR reads through MiXCR, listing each CDR3 protein once. The profile shows around 540,000 distinct CDR3 sequences, about 15% of them singletons. The sample consisted of blood. The receptors come from a woman in her thirties with Graves' ophthalmopathy.

In regard to this clonotype: The junction shows a germline mismatch at one end, possibly a read error. The rearrangement joins TRBV12-3 or TRBV12-4 to TRBJ1-5; possibly TRBD1 for D (6 bases). This CDR3 is 17 amino acids long. CDR3 nucleotides: TGTGCCGGCAGTCCCGGACAGAATACCTATAGCAATCAGCCCCAGCATTTT. Amino acids: CAGSPGQNTYSNQPQHF.

This clonotype was recorded many times. This chain uses TRBV27 with TRBJ2-3; 7 nucleotides match TRBD2. The CDR3 is made up of 17 amino acids. The V gene's germline CDR1 is MNHEY and CDR2 SMNVEV (reference sequence). V lost 7 bases to trimming and J lost 6 bases; unmatched junction nucleotides: 19. CDR3 DNA sequence: TGTGCCAGCACCTTATATGGCGGCGGGGTGGGAGGGGATACGCAGTATTTT. Protein product: CASTLYGGGVGGDTQYF.

This clonotype came up a few times. The chain combines TRBV20-1 with TRBJ1-6, with a possible D match to TRBD1 (5 bases). The V end was cut by 4 bases, the J end by 6 bases, with 10 bases between. CDR3 length: 13 residues. In germline, CDR1 is DFQATT, CDR2 SNEGSKA (reference sequence). CDR3 sequence: CSAIGGFNSPLHF. The CDR3 DNA is TGCAGTGCTATCGGGGGGTTTAATTCACCCCTCCACTTT.

This CDR3 reads CASSGQGIEPQHF. CDR3 nucleotides: TGTGCCAGCAGTGGACAGGGGATCGAGCCCCAGCATTTT. The V call is TRBV25-1, the J call TRBJ1-5, with 8 bases aligning to TRBD1. Unmatched junction bases numbered 4, after V lost 4 bases and J lost 8 bases. The germline V gene has CDR1 MGHDK and CDR2 SYGVNS. The CDR3 contains 13 residues.

This clonotype was counted many times. CDR3 sequence: CSAPPPDRLYEQYF. DNA of the CDR3: TGCAGTGCGCCTCCCCCGGACAGACTCTACGAGCAGTACTTC. The chain employs TRBV20-1 and TRBJ2-7, with D possibly matching TRBD1 (6 bases). V dropped 6 bases and J dropped 3 bases, with 18 bases sitting between them. CDR3 length equals 14 residues. Germline V gives CDR1 DFQATT, CDR2 SNEGSKA (reference sequence).

The chain combines TRBV5-1 with TRBJ1-1, with D possibly TRBD1 on 5 matching bases. The CDR3 has 14 amino acids. Germline CDR1 is SGHRS and CDR2 is YFSETQ. V was cut by 0 bases and J by 4 bases, with 10 bases left in between. CDR3 protein: CASSLEFQGTEAFF. Here the CDR3 DNA reads TGCGCCAGCAGCTTGGAGTTCCAGGGCACTGAAGCTTTCTTT.

The genes are TRBV9 and TRBJ1-1; D is perhaps TRBD1 (6 bases). V lost 4 bases to trimming and J lost 4 bases, with 17 bases between them. The CDR3 length is 15 residues. Per the germline V gene, CDR1 is SGDLS and CDR2 is YYNGEE. CDR3 nucleotides: TGTGCCAGCAGCTCAATGGGGGGGCTTAGCACTGAAGCTTTCTTT. It is translated as CASSSMGGLSTEAFF. The full variable domain, in which reference TRBV9 and TRBJ1-1 provide the parts outside the CDR3, is DSGVTQTPKHLITATGQRVTLRCSPRSGDLSVYWYQQSLDQGLQFLIQYYNGEERAKGNILERFSAQQFPDLHSELNLSSLELGDSALYFCASSSMGGLSTEAFFGQGTRLTVV.

Only a few counts were recorded for this clonotype. This chain connects TRBV28 to TRBJ2-7, with D perhaps given as TRBD1 or TRBD2 (5 bases each). Trimming pared 8 bases from V and 2 bases from J, leaving 13 bases between. CDR1 and CDR2 from the germline V gene are MDHEN and SYDVKM. This CDR3 contains 13 residues. As DNA, the CDR3 is TGTGCCAGCCTAAAGACGGGGCCCTACGAGCAGTACTTC. Amino acid sequence: CASLKTGPYEQYF.